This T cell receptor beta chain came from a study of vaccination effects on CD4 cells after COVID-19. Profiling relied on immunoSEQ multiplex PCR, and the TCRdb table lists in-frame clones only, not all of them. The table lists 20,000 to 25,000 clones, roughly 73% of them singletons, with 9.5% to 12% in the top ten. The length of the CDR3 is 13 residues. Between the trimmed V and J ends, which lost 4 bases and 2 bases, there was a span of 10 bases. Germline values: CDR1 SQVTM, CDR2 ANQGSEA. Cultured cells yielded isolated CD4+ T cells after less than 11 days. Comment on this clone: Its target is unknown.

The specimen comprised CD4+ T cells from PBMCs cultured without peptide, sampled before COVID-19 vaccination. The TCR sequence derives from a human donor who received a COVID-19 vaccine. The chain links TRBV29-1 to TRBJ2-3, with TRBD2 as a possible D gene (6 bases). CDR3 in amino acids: CSVGLATTDTQYF. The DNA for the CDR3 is TGCAGCGTTGGGCTAGCGACCACAGATACGCAGTATTTT.